Shown below are 31 T cell receptor beta chains from a single sample sequenced in a study of blood T cell repertoires in COVID-19. Only in-frame clones appear in the TCRdb table, and some are missing; sequencing was by immunoSEQ multiplex PCR. The table has about 40,000 clones, roughly four fifths seen once. The sample consisted of peripheral blood. The receptors derive from a woman aged 55 to 70 with acute or convalescent COVID-19.

The genes are TRBV7-8 and TRBJ1-6, with D possibly TRBD1 on 5 matching bases. The CDR3 consists of 16 residues. V lost 0 bases, J lost 5 bases, and 11 bases lay in between. The germline V gene encodes CDR1 SGHVS and CDR2 FQNEAQ. Written as DNA, the CDR3 is TGTGCCAGCAGCTTAGCGGGCAGGGATAATAATTCACCCCTCCACTTT. Translated, it gives CASSLAGRDNNSPLHF. The entire variable domain, with the rest obtained from reference TRBV7-8 and TRBJ1-6, is as follows: GAGVSQSPRYKVAKRGQDVALRCDPISGHVSLFWYQQALGQGPEFLTYFQNEAQLDKSGLPSDRFFAERPEGSVSTLKIQRTQQEDSAVYLCASSLAGRDNNSPLHFGNGTRLTVT.

This chain links TRBV19 with TRBJ2-3; possibly TRBD2 for D (6 bases). The CDR3 covers 16 residues. Per the germline V gene, CDR1 is LNHDA and CDR2 is SQIVND (reference sequence). V gave up 4 bases and J gave up 0 bases, with 14 bases separating them. DNA of the CDR3: TGTGCCAGTAGTACCGGGACTTTTCCTAGCACAGATACGCAGTATTTT. Protein product: CASSTGTFPSTDTQYF.

The chain uses TRBV2 and TRBJ2-2, with 7 nucleotides matching TRBD2. Germline CDR1 reads SNHLY; CDR2 reads FYNNEI. This CDR3 region has 16 residues. The trim removed 6 bases at V and 6 bases at J, leaving 13 bases unmatched. CDR3 sequence: CASRAQKAGRSGELFF. The CDR3 DNA follows: TGTGCCAGCAGAGCTCAGAAAGCGGGAAGGTCCGGGGAGCTGTTTTTT.

The CDR3 nucleotides are TGTGCCACCTCCACTAGGACAGGGACTCCAGAGACCCAGTACTTC. Its protein is CATSTRTGTPETQYF. This chain links TRBV15 with TRBJ2-5; 8 positions match TRBD1. The CDR3 covers 15 residues. The trim removed 8 bases at V and 4 bases at J, leaving 12 bases unmatched. Germline CDR1 reads LNHNV; CDR2 reads YYDKDF (reference sequence).

This clone turned up a few times. The chain has TRBV7-3 and TRBJ1-2; 7 positions match TRBD1. V lost 5 bases to trimming and J lost 4 bases; unmatched junction nucleotides: 7. The CDR3 totals 14 residues. CDR1 and CDR2 from the germline V gene are SGHTA and FQGTGA. DNA of the CDR3: TGTGCCAGCAGCCCAGGGGGGAGTGCCTATGGCTACACCTTC. Its translation is CASSPGGSAYGYTF.

This CDR3 reads CASSLARTGKTEAFF. The DNA of the CDR3 is TGCGCCAGCAGCTTGGCCCGGACAGGGAAGACTGAAGCTTTCTTT. The chain couples TRBV5-1 to TRBJ1-1, with 8 bases lining up with TRBD1. The CDR3 runs to 15 residues. CDR1 SGHRS and CDR2 YFSETQ come from the germline V gene. J gave up 5 bases and V 0 bases, and 6 bases lay outside the gene matches.

The genes are TRBV30 and TRBJ1-2; D is uncertain. Germline-derived CDR1 and CDR2 are GTSNPN and SVGIG (reference sequence). This CDR3 is 11 amino acids long. The ends were cut back, 3 bases at V and 7 bases at J, with 9 bases in the middle. The CDR3 DNA sequence: TGTGCCTGGAGGTCGGGTGTTGGCTACACCTTC. Amino acid sequence: CAWRSGVGYTF.

The chain is built from TRBV9 and TRBJ2-2, with D perhaps matching TRBD2 (5 bases). CDR3 length equals 15 residues. With 0 bases removed from V and 4 bases from J, the gap between germline ends came to 10 bases. CDR1 is SGDLS, CDR2 YYNGEE, per germline. CDR3 nucleotides: TGTGCCAGCAGCGTAGCCGGGGTAGGCACCGGGGAGCTGTTTTTT. This gives the protein CASSVAGVGTGELFF.

V is TRBV28 and J is TRBJ1-1; no clear D. V lost 6 bases and J lost 11, with 7 bases in between. CDR1 is MDHEN and CDR2 is SYDVKM in the germline V gene. The CDR3 consists of 9 residues. CDR3 coding DNA: TGTGCCAGCAGAGCGAACGCTTTCTTT. Translating gives CASRANAFF.

The V and J genes are TRBV5-1 and TRBJ1-2, with 10 bases fitting TRBD1. V lost 0 bases to trimming and J lost 0 bases; unmatched junction nucleotides: 5. Germline loops: CDR1 SGHRS, CDR2 YFSETQ. CDR3 length: 17 residues. The CDR3: CASSLAPGQGTNYGYTF. The CDR3 DNA sequence: TGCGCCAGCAGCTTGGCTCCGGGACAGGGGACTAACTATGGCTACACCTTC.

This chain uses TRBV19 with TRBJ2-1; D uncertain. The CDR3 spans 12 residues. V was cut by 3 bases and J by 8 bases, with 8 bases left in between. Looked up from germline, CDR1 is LNHDA and CDR2 is SQIVND (reference sequence). CDR3 in amino acids: CASSIGFDEQFF. DNA for the CDR3: TGTGCCAGTAGTATCGGGTTCGATGAGCAGTTCTTC.

The chain carries TRBV7-9 and TRBJ1-4, with unresolved D. The length of the CDR3 is 15 residues. Germline values: CDR1 SEHNR, CDR2 FQNEAQ (reference sequence). Trimming removed 5 bases at V and 4 bases at J, with 14 bases between. The CDR3: CASSPRWGVNEKLFF. DNA of the CDR3: TGTGCCAGCAGCCCCAGGTGGGGAGTTAATGAAAAACTGTTTTTT. Variable domain in full (rest from reference TRBV7-9 and TRBJ1-4): DTGVSQNPRHKITKRGQNVTFRCDPISEHNRLYWYRQTLGQGPEFLTYFQNEAQLEKSRLLSDRFSAERPKGSFSTLEIQRTEQGDSAMYLCASSPRWGVNEKLFFGSGTQLSVL.

V and J are TRBV5-4 and TRBJ2-1, with TRBD2 matching over 10 bases. CDR3 length equals 14 residues. Germline V gene lookup returns CDR1 SGHNT and CDR2 YYREEE (reference sequence). The junction had 5 bases not matched to a gene; V was cut back by 1 base and J by 10 bases. The chain's CDR3 is CASSLLAGEGEQFF. The CDR3 DNA reads as TGTGCCAGCAGCTTGCTAGCGGGAGAGGGAGAGCAGTTCTTC.

This chain links TRBV18 with TRBJ2-7, with D maybe TRBD1 (6 bases). V lost 3 bases and J 1 base, leaving 13 bases between the germline ends. Germline V gene data show CDR1 as KGHSH and CDR2 as LQKENI. The CDR3 consists of 15 residues. Here the CDR3 DNA reads TGTGCCAGCTCACCCAAACAGGGCTTTTCCTACGAGCAGTACTTC. Its translation: CASSPKQGFSYEQYF.

DNA for the CDR3: TGTGCCAGCAGCCCAGGCGGCGCGGGAGTCCTGTCCTACGAGCAGTACTTC. It translates to CASSPGGAGVLSYEQYF. The rearrangement links TRBV3-1 (or the pseudogene TRBV3-2) to TRBJ2-7, with 7 nucleotides matching TRBD2. This CDR3 comprises 17 residues. Per the germline V gene, CDR1 is LGHDT and CDR2 is YNNKEL (reference sequence). With 4 bases clipped from V and 1 base from J, the junction kept 13 bases outside the gene matches.

This clone was seen once. The chain links TRBV9 to TRBJ1-4; D is ambiguous. This CDR3 is built from 16 residues. Per germline, CDR1 SGDLS and CDR2 YYNGEE. The ends were cut back, 0 bases at V and 3 bases at J, with 12 bases in the middle. The CDR3 spells CASSVAEGSANEKLFF. The CDR3 nucleotides read TGTGCCAGCAGCGTAGCCGAGGGTTCGGCTAATGAAAAACTGTTTTTT.

The CDR3 DNA sequence: TGTGCCAGCAGCGGGGGAGCGGGCTATGGCTACACCTTC. This translates into CASSGGAGYGYTF. The chain is built from TRBV5-5 and TRBJ1-2; D possibly corresponds to TRBD1 (5 bases). The CDR3 contains 13 residues. Trimming shortened V by 4 bases and J by 4 bases, and 11 bases separated the two germline ends. Germline CDR1 SGHKS, CDR2 YYEKEE (reference sequence).

A few counts support this clone. This rearrangement joins TRBV11-2 to TRBJ2-7, with 8 bases matching TRBD2. The CDR3 is 16 amino acids. V lost 2 bases, J lost 0 bases, and 6 bases stayed unmatched. The germline V gene encodes CDR1 SGHAT and CDR2 FQNNGV. The CDR3 region has the DNA TGTGCCAGCAGCTTAAATACGGGAGGGGGCTCCTACGAGCAGTACTTC. Translated: CASSLNTGGGSYEQYF.

There are a few counts of this clone. The gene calls are TRBV7-2 and TRBJ2-2; D is undetermined. The CDR3 length is 12 residues. Germline values: CDR1 SGHTA, CDR2 FQGNSA. The V end was cut by 2 bases, the J end by 5 bases, with 3 bases between. This chain's CDR3 is CASSLYTGELFF. CDR3 nucleotide sequence: TGTGCCAGCAGCTTATATACCGGGGAGCTGTTTTTT.

The chain recombines TRBV27 with TRBJ2-5, with 10 bases aligning to TRBD2. Germline V lookup: CDR1 MNHEY, CDR2 SMNVEV (reference sequence). The CDR3 totals 15 residues. The V and J ends lost 5 bases and 2 bases, in that order; junction bases with no gene match: 5. This chain's CDR3 is CASSGIAGGQETQYF. As DNA, the CDR3 is TGTGCCAGCAGTGGAATAGCGGGAGGACAAGAGACCCAGTACTTC.

The V gene is TRBV3-1 (or the pseudogene TRBV3-2), the J gene TRBJ2-5, with 9 positions matching TRBD2. Trimming took 6 bases from V and 3 from J; bases not matched to a gene: 5. Germline V gene lookup returns CDR1 LGHDT and CDR2 YNNKEL (reference sequence). The length of the CDR3 is 14 residues. The CDR3: CASSRLAGEETQYF. CDR3 DNA: TGTGCCAGCAGTCGTTTAGCGGGAGAAGAGACCCAGTACTTC.

This clone was recorded only once. CDR3: CASSRVDSEQYF. CDR3 nucleotide sequence: TGTGCCAGCAGTCGTGTGGACTCCGAGCAGTACTTC. The rearrangement links TRBV12-3 or TRBV12-4 to TRBJ2-7, with D possibly being TRBD2 (5 bases). The CDR3 extends over 12 amino acids. The V end lost 5 bases, the J end lost 6 bases, and 11 bases lay between the germline ends.

The chain has TRBV7-6 and TRBJ1-5; 7 bases line up with TRBD1. J gave up 4 bases and V 1 base, and 4 bases lay outside the gene matches. Germline CDR1 reads SGHVS; CDR2 reads FNYEAQ. This CDR3 is 15 amino acids long. The CDR3 protein is CASSLGTGPNQPQHF. In DNA form, the CDR3 reads TGTGCCAGCAGCTTAGGGACAGGACCAAATCAGCCCCAGCATTTT.

This chain uses TRBV3-1 (or the pseudogene TRBV3-2) with TRBJ1-1; no clear D gene. This CDR3 is 13 amino acids long. V was shortened by 4 bases and J by 1 base, with 7 bases between the two germline ends. CDR1 and CDR2 (germline): LGHDT, YNNKEL (reference sequence). The CDR3 sequence is CASSRTENTEAFF. Written as DNA, the CDR3 is TGTGCCAGCAGCCGTACAGAGAACACTGAAGCTTTCTTT.

V usage is TRBV18 and J usage is TRBJ1-2, with D possibly matching TRBD1 (6 bases). Germline CDR1 is KGHSH and CDR2 is LQKENI. Trimming took 0 bases from V and 7 from J, leaving 9 bases between them. The CDR3 spans 13 residues. CDR3 sequence: CASSPPTGTGYTF. The CDR3 nucleotides read TGTGCCAGCTCACCACCCACAGGGACTGGCTACACCTTC.

This clone has just one count. CDR3 sequence reads: CASTTGDYNSPLHF. Written as DNA, the CDR3 is TGTGCCAGCACCACAGGGGACTATAATTCACCCCTCCACTTT. V is TRBV7-9 and J is TRBJ1-6, with TRBD1 matching over 7 bases. Trimming cost V 7 bases and J 3 bases; bases outside gene matches: 3. CDR1 is SEHNR and CDR2 is FQNEAQ in the germline V gene (reference sequence). This CDR3 is built from 14 residues.

This chain joins TRBV14 and TRBJ2-3, with D uncertain. V was clipped by 6 bases and J by 3 bases, with 13 bases between them. There are 14 residues in the CDR3. The V gene's germline CDR1 is SGHDN and CDR2 FVKESK. This CDR3 reads CASSFSRMTDTQYF. The CDR3 DNA sequence: TGTGCCAGCAGTTTTTCCAGGATGACAGATACGCAGTATTTT.

The V and J genes are TRBV6-5 and TRBJ1-3, with D uncertain. Germline CDR1 and CDR2: MNHEY and SVGAGI. Trimming cost V 9 bases and J 4 bases, with 19 bases left between them. The CDR3 contains 15 residues. The CDR3 sequence: CASRYRGFLGNTIYF. The CDR3 DNA is TGTGCCAGTCGCTACCGGGGATTTTTGGGAAACACCATATATTTT.

This clone was detected only a few times. The chain recombines TRBV6-6 with TRBJ2-3; D is perhaps TRBD2 (5 bases). The germline V and J ends were trimmed by 2 bases and 1 base, with 10 bases remaining between them. The CDR3 covers 15 residues. The V gene's germline CDR1 is MNHNY and CDR2 SVGAGI (reference sequence). In DNA, the CDR3 is TGTGCCAGCAGTTACCCCGGGGTGGGCACAGATACGCAGTATTTT. Its protein is CASSYPGVGTDTQYF.

This chain uses TRBV18 with TRBJ2-7, with 10 bases identical to TRBD1. The CDR3 is 15 amino acids. V dropped 4 bases and J dropped 5; count of bases not matched to a gene: 8. Germline V lookup: CDR1 KGHSH, CDR2 LQKENI. CDR3 bases: TGTGCCAGCTCACTGGCCGGGACAGGGGACGACGAGCAGTACTTC. Protein: CASSLAGTGDDEQYF. Supplemented by reference TRBV18 and TRBJ2-7, the full variable domain reads NAGVMQNPRHLVRRRGQEARLRCSPMKGHSHVYWYRQLPEEGLKFMVYLQKENIIDESGMPKERFSAEFPKEGPSILRIQQVVRGDSAAYFCASSLAGTGDDEQYFGPGTRLTVT.

This chain connects TRBV11-3 to TRBJ2-7; D is unresolved. The CDR3 has 14 amino acids. Trimming took off 4 bases at V and 2 bases at J, with 12 bases between the two ends. Germline CDR1 reads SGHNT; CDR2 reads YENEEA. In DNA form, the CDR3 reads TGTGCCAGCAGCTCCTTTGACAAACCCTACGAGCAGTACTTC. It specifies CASSSFDKPYEQYF.